This entry concerns a single T cell receptor (beta chain). A read error may account for a junction end that differs from germline. Production of TCR beta cDNA used approximately 0.45 ug total RNA together with a constant-region primer. Sequencing libraries for TCR beta derived from three nested multiplex PCR rounds that used slightly modified ARM-PCR. The opening two PCR rounds, approximately 10 cycles each, paired TRBV1-TRBV30 forward primers with a C-beta reverse primer. TCRdb independently ran MiXCR on the multiplex PCR reads; one entry per CDR3 protein. The repertoire consists of about 200,000 distinct CDR3 sequences, with roughly 61% occurring once and the leading ten covering around 7.1%. This sample was included in a study of tumor-infiltrating lymphocytes in primary liver carcinoma. The CDR3 spans 12 residues. Germline V gene sequence: CDR1 GTSNPN, CDR2 SVGIG (reference sequence). Out of unsorted whole blood came the blood RNA, and germline DNA was extracted as well.

The rearrangement links TRBV30 to TRBJ2-7; a weak D match, TRBD2 (5 bases). The specimen sequenced was peripheral blood. The TCR sequence derives from a woman between 55 and 75 years old with primary liver carcinoma and hepatitis B virus infection. In nucleotides, the CDR3 is TGTGCCTGGAGTGTAGTTAGCTGGGAGCTGTACTTC. Translation gives CAWSVVSWELYF.